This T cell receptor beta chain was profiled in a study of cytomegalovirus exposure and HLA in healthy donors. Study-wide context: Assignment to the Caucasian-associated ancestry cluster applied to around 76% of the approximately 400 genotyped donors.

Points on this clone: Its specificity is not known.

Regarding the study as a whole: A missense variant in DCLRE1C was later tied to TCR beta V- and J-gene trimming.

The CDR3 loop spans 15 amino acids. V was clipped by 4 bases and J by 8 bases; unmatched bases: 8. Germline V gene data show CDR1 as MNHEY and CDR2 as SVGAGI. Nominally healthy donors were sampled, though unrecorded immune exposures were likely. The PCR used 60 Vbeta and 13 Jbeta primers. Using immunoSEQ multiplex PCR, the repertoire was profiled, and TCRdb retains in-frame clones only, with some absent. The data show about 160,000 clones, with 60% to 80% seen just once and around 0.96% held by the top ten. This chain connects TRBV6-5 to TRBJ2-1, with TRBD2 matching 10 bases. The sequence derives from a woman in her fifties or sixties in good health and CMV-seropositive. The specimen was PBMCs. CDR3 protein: CASSSPSGGRYEQFF. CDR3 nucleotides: TGTGCCAGCAGTTCACCTAGCGGGGGTCGGTATGAGCAGTTCTTC.